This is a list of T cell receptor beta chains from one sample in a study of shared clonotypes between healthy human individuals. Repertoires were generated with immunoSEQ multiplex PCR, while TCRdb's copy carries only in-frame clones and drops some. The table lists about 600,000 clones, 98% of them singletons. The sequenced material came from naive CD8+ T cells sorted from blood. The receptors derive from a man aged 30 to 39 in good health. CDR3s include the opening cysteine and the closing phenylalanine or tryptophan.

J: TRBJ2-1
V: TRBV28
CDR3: CASTLSPYNEQFF

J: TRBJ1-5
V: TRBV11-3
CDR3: CASSLRQGGEDQPQHF

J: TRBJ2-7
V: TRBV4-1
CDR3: CASSQVQERYSYEQYF

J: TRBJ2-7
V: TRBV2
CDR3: CASTDRAYEQYF

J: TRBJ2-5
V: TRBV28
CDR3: CASSSYSGLAGVEYQETQYF

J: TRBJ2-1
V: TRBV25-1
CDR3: CASSETSASTNEQFF

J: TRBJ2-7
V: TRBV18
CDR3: CASSLSSGFWEQYF

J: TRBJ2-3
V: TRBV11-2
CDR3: CASSLGAGDTQYF

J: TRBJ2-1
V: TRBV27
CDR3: CASTGRGSWEQFF

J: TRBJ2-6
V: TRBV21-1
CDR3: CASSPLRELHSGANVLTF

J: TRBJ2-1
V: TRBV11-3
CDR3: CASSLAGGNEQFF

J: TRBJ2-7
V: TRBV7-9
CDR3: CASSLPQGPSIYEQYF

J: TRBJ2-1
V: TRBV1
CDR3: CTSSQASPGGGVNNEQFF

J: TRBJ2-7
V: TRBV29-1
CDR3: CSVVFPGVYEQYF

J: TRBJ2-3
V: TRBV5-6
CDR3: CASSRGLAESTDTQYF

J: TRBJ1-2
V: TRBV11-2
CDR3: CASSPGTGVGYTF

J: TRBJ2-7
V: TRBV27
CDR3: CASRGLGYEQYF

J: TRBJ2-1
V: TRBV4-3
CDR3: CASSQDPPAGFPSAYNEQFF

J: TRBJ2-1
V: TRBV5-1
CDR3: CASSLETDYNEQFF

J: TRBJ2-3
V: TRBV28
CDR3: CASSLSPTDTQYF

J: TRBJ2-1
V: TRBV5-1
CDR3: CASSPTSGRHNEQFF

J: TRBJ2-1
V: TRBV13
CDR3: CASSLGPGTSGFNEQFF

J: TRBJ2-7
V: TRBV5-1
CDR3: CASSLGQGLSYEQYF

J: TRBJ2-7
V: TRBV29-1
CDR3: CSVVAGGFGPYEQYF

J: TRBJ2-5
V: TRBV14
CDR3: CASSSLGGEETQYF

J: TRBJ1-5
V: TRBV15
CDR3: CATSRATYSNQPQHF

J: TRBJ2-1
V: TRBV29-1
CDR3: CSGGPGSYNEQFF

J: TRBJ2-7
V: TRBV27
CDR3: CASSLRRQGDEQYF

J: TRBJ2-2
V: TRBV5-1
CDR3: CASSFRTFLVGGGSTGELFF

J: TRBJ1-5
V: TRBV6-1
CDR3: CASSELSVSAQHF

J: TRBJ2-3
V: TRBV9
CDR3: CASSPRSGPTFGDTQYF

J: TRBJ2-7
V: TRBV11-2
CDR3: CASTSSILAGVYEQYF

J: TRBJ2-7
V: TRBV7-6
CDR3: CASSPLRDSETYEQYF

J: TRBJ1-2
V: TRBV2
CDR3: CASSEASVTF

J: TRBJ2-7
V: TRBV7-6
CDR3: CASSAGTGPYEQYF

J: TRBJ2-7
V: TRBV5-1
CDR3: CASSDHYEQYF

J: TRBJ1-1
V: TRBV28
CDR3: CASNIGGGEAFF

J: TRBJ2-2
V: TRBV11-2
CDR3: CASSLGRAGTGELFF